This TCR beta chain was sequenced during a study of breast tumors, draining lymph nodes, adjacent tissues. Of note for this clonotype: As yet, its antigen is unknown.

Study outcomes and limitations: That most tumor T cells come from lymph nodes remained unproven. Tumor TCR diversity was below lymph nodes but above nontumor tissue.

TCRdb itself ran the multiplex PCR reads through MiXCR, one entry per CDR3 protein. The data contain around 230,000 distinct CDR3 sequences, around 34% of them seen just once; the ten biggest clones take up over 3.5%. Breast cancer patients provided tissue from their axillary draining lymph nodes. Sample: axillary lymph node tissue. The TCR was taken from a female donor with breast cancer. Some clones in this sample may be carry-over from other donors' samples.

The CDR3 region is CASSTRTGRAFF. CDR3 sequence (DNA): TGTGCCAGCAGCACCCGGACAGGGAGAGCTTTCTTT. The chain has TRBV4-2 and TRBJ1-1, with 8 bases matching TRBD1. The germline V gene encodes CDR1 LGHNA and CDR2 YNFKEQ. Trimming cost V 5 bases and J 10 bases; bases outside gene matches: 6. The CDR3 covers 12 residues.